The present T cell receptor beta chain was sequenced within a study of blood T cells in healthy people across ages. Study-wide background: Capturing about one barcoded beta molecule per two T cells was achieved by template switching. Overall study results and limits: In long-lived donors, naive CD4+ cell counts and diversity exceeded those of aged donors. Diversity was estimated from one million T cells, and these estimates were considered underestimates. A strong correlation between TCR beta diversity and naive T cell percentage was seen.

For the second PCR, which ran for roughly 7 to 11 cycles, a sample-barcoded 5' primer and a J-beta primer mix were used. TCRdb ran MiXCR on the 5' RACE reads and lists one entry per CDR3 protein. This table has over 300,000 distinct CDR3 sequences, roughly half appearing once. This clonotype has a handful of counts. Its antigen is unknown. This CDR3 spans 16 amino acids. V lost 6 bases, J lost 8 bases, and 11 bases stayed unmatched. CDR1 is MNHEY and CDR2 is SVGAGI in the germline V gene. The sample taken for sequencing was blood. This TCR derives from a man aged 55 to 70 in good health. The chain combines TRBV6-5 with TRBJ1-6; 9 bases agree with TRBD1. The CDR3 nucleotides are TGTGCCAGCAGGCCTGACTCCGGGACAGGGTATTCACCCCTCCACTTT. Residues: CASRPDSGTGYSPLHF.